This T cell receptor (beta chain) was retrieved from a study of CD8 T cells in Susac syndrome. Study outcomes and limitations: No clonal expansion appeared among CD4+ T cells in Susac patients. By the study's own acknowledgment, its TCR sequencing and HLA analysis included relatively few individuals.

RNA amounts of about 0.45 to 1 ug underwent reverse transcription with random hexamers. TCRdb called the immunoSEQ multiplex PCR reads again in MiXCR, with one record for every CDR3 protein. Among around 170,000 distinct CDR3 sequences, 90% to 95% were seen once, and the ten largest hold 0.12%. The CDR3 consists of 18 residues. V gave up 4 bases and J gave up 6 bases, with 23 bases separating them. From germline, CDR1 is SGHRS and CDR2 YFSETQ. Comments on this clonotype: Antigen specificity is unknown.

The TCR sequence derives from a human donor with Susac syndrome. Source material: CD4+ T cells from PBMCs. The V gene is TRBV5-1, the J gene TRBJ1-6; D uncertain. The CDR3 protein is CASSPASRPGGFNSPLHF. CDR3 DNA: TGCGCCAGCAGCCCTGCCAGCAGACCCGGAGGGTTTAATTCACCCCTCCACTTT.